This T cell receptor (beta chain) was identified in a study of response to subunit inactivated influenza vaccine. The study's findings and limits: Authors suggested few new T cells are recruited by each seasonal influenza vaccination.

TCRdb fed the RT-PCR reads into MiXCR, producing one record per CDR3 protein. The repertoire holds hundreds of thousands of distinct CDR3 sequences, with 15% to 19% as singletons. This clonotype was seen ten or more times. What it recognizes is unknown. The source material was PBMCs from blood, sampled 11 to 12 days after vaccination. This receptor was taken from a man aged 45 to 65 who received an inactivated influenza vaccine.

The CDR3 DNA follows: TGTGCCAGCAGTGATCCGGGAGCACTCCAAGAGACCCAGTACTTC. Protein product: CASSDPGALQETQYF. The chain combines TRBV25-1 with TRBJ2-5; a weak D match, TRBD2 (6 bases). Germline CDR1 is MGHDK and CDR2 is SYGVNS. There are 15 residues in the CDR3. V shed 3 bases and J shed 1 base, with 12 bases lying between them.